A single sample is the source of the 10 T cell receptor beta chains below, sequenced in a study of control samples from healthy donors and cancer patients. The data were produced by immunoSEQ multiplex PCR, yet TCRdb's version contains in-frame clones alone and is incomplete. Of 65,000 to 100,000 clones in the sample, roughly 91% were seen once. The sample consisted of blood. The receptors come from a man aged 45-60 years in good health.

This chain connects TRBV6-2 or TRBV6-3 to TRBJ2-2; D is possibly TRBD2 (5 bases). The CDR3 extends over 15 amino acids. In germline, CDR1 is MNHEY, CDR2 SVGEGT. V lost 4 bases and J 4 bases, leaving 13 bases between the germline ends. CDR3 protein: CASSLVLASTGELFF. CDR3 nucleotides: TGTGCCAGCAGTTTGGTCCTAGCTTCCACCGGGGAGCTGTTTTTT.

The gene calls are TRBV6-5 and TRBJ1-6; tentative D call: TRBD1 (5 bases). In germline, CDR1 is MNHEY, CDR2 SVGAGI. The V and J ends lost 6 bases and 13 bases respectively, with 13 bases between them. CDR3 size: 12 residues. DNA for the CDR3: TGTGCCAGCAGACCCGGGACGGGTCCCCTCCACTTT. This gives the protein CASRPGTGPLHF.

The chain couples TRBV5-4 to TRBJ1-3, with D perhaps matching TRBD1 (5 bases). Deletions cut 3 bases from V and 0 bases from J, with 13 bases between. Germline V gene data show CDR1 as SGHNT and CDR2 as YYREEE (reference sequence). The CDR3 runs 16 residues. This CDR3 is CASSWGDPSSGNTIYF. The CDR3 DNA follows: TGTGCCAGCAGCTGGGGGGACCCGAGCTCTGGAAACACCATATATTTT.

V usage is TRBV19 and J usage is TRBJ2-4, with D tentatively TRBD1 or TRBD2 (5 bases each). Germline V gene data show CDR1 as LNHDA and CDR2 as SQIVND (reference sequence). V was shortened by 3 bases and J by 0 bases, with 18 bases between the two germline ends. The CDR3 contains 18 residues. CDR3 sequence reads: CASSIRGSWGVAKNIQYF. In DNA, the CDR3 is TGTGCCAGTAGTATTCGGGGCTCCTGGGGAGTAGCCAAAAACATTCAGTACTTC.

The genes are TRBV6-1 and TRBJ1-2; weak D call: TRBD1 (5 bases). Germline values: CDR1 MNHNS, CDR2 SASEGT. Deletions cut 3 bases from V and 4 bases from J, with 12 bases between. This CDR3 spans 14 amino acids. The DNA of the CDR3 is TGTGCCAGCAGTGAGGCTGACAGCGTCTATGGCTACACCTTC. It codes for CASSEADSVYGYTF.

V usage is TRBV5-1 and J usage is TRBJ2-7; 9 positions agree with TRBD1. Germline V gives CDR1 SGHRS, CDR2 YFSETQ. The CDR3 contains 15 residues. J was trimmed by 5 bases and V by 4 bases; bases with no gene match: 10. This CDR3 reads CASSPPGTGRDEQYF. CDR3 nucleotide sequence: TGCGCCAGCAGCCCGCCCGGGACAGGGCGCGACGAGCAGTACTTC.

CDR3 region: CASSSPRGTAYNSPLHF. CDR3 sequence (DNA): TGTGCCAGCAGCTCCCCCCGAGGGACAGCCTATAATTCACCCCTCCACTTT. This sequence joins TRBV7-2 and TRBJ1-6; TRBD1 matches 7 bases. Germline lookup yields CDR1 SGHTA and CDR2 FQGNSA. CDR3 length equals 17 residues. The J segment lost 2 bases and the V segment lost 4 bases, leaving 8 bases of the junction unmatched.

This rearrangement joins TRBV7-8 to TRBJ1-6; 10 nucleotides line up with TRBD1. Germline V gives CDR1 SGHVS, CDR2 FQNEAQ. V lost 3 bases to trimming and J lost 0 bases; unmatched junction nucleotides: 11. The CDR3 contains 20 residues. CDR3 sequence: CASSLFLSDRGSSYNSPLHF. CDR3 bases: TGTGCCAGCAGCTTGTTTCTATCGGACAGGGGGAGCTCCTATAATTCACCCCTCCACTTT.

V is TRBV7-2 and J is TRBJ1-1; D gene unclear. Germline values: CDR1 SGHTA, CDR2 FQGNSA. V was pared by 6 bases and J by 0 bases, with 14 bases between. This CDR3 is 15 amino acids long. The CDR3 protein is CASSFSSQVNTEAFF. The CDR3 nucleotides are TGTGCCAGCAGTTTCTCCTCCCAGGTGAACACTGAAGCTTTCTTT.

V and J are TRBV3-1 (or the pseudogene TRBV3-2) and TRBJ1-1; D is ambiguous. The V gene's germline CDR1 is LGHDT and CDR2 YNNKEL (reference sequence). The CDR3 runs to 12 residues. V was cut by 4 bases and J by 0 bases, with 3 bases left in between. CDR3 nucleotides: TGTGCCAGCAGCCGGCTGAACACTGAAGCTTTCTTT. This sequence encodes CASSRLNTEAFF.